This T cell receptor (beta chain) is drawn from a study of CD8+CD57+ T cells in acquired aplastic anemia. The template used for profiling TCR beta VDJ and CDR3 was genomic DNA. In TCRdb, the reads were re-called with MiXCR into one record per CDR3 protein. The sample has 68,000 or so distinct CDR3 sequences, 45% to 55% seen once. With V trimmed by 3 bases and J by 5 bases, 5 bases remained unmatched. Per the germline V gene, CDR1 is SGDLS and CDR2 is YYNGEE. There are 14 residues in the CDR3. This clonotype was seen a single time. The chain is built from TRBV9 and TRBJ2-7; 10 nucleotides match TRBD1. Sequencing was performed on sorted CD4+, CD8+, or CD8+CD57+ T cells (not recorded which) from PBMCs. This sequence originates from a human donor in good health, serving as a control. CDR3 nucleotide sequence: TGTGCCAGCAGCGCGGGGACAGGGGTCCACGAGCAGTACTTC. Its translation: CASSAGTGVHEQYF.